Sequencing of this TCR beta chain was carried out in a study of cytotoxic CD8 clonotypes in ibrutinib-treated CLL. Study-wide background: The patients, around 12 relapsed/refractory and fewer than 16 treatment-naive, included about 18 who were IGHV unmutated. Response sampling took place at median 12 months of treatment, range 6 to 36. General study findings and limits: Whereas clonality rose at ibrutinib response, it declined toward baseline at progression.

This clone was recorded once. Its antigen is not identified. PBMCs were cryopreserved, and 1.5 to 2.5 micrograms of genomic DNA from them went into TCR beta libraries. Repertoires were generated with immunoSEQ multiplex PCR, while TCRdb's copy carries only in-frame clones and drops some. The repertoire has around 140,000 clones, 80% to 90% of them found once; the top ten carry about 2%. Between the trimmed V and J ends, which lost 11 bases and 0 bases, there was a span of 14 bases. Germline loops: CDR1 SEHNR, CDR2 FQNEAQ (reference sequence). This CDR3 is 14 amino acids long. The gene calls are TRBV7-9 and TRBJ1-3; D is ambiguous. Sample: PBMCs, taken after 24 months of ibrutinib treatment. This TCR came from a human donor with chronic lymphocytic leukemia. The CDR3 is CAFNEVLSGNTIYF. CDR3 nucleotides: TGTGCCTTTAACGAGGTTCTCTCTGGAAACACCATATATTTT.